Listed here are 30 T cell receptor beta chains from one sample, sequenced in a study of cytomegalovirus exposure and HLA in healthy donors. TCRdb keeps only in-frame clones here, not all; method: immunoSEQ multiplex PCR. The repertoire includes 150,000 to 180,000 clones, about 86% of them detected once, and 20% to 25% sits in the top ten. Sequencing was carried out using PBMCs. These receptors were obtained from a man in his late teens or twenties in good health and CMV-seropositive.

A remark on this clone: Other nucleotide sequences in the sample specify the same CDR3. V is TRBV30 and J is TRBJ2-5; D gene uncertain. The V gene lost 2 bases and the J gene lost 0 bases, with 4 bases spanning the gap. Germline loops: CDR1 GTSNPN, CDR2 SVGIG (reference sequence). This CDR3 has 12 amino acids. The CDR3 nucleotides are TGTGCCTGGAGTCCTGACCAAGAGACCCAGTACTTC. Amino acid sequence: CAWSPDQETQYF.

In DNA form, the CDR3 reads TGTGCCAGCACTCCGGAGAGAACACTAAACACCGGGGAGCTGTTTTTT. Its translation: CASTPERTLNTGELFF. J is TRBJ2-2 and V is TRBV2; D uncertain. Trimming cost V 7 bases and J 2 bases, with 17 bases left between them. The CDR3 sequence is 16 residues long. Germline assignment: CDR1 SNHLY and CDR2 FYNNEI.

This sequence joins TRBV11-2 and TRBJ2-1; 11 bases match TRBD1. V lost 7 bases to trimming and J lost 4 bases; unmatched junction nucleotides: 6. Germline V gene lookup returns CDR1 SGHAT and CDR2 FQNNGV. The length of the CDR3 is 15 residues. The CDR3 nucleotides are TGTGCCAGCACCTCCGGGACAGGGGGTTACAATGAGCAGTTCTTC. Its protein product is CASTSGTGGYNEQFF.

V is TRBV4-1 and J is TRBJ1-5; tentative D call: TRBD1 (6 bases). This CDR3 has 15 amino acids. V was cut by 0 bases and J by 5 bases, with 11 bases left in between. The germline gives CDR1 MGHRA, CDR2 YSYEKL. CDR3 nucleotide sequence: TGCGCCAGCAGCCAAGAAGGGGGATGGGATCAGCCCCAGCATTTT. Amino acids: CASSQEGGWDQPQHF.

The chain combines TRBV7-9 with TRBJ1-2; tentatively, D is TRBD1 (5 bases). Trimming left V 5 bases short and J 5 bases short, with 12 bases between. Germline CDR1 is SEHNR and CDR2 is FQNEAQ (reference sequence). This CDR3 has 13 amino acids. CDR3 nucleotide sequence: TGTGCCAGCAGCCAGACAGATAATTATGGCTACACCTTC. Its protein product is CASSQTDNYGYTF.

V usage is TRBV7-2 and J usage is TRBJ2-5, with TRBD2 as a possible D gene (6 bases). Germline V lookup: CDR1 SGHTA, CDR2 FQGNSA. V was pared by 5 bases and J by 9 bases, with 22 bases between. CDR3 length: 15 amino acids. CDR3 bases: TGTGCCAGCAGCCCCGCGCGGGGACGCCAGGGAGCCCAGTACTTC. Its translation is CASSPARGRQGAQYF.

J is TRBJ2-2 and V is TRBV25-1; D gene unclear. V lost 3 bases to trimming and J lost 6 bases, with 5 bases between them. CDR1 and CDR2 (germline): MGHDK, SYGVNS. The CDR3 covers 12 residues. The CDR3 protein is CASSDPPGELFF. The CDR3 nucleotides are TGTGCCAGCAGTGATCCTCCCGGGGAGCTGTTTTTT.

CDR3 loop: CASSLRAGGGEQYF. The DNA of the CDR3 is TGTGCCAGCAGTTTAAGGGCAGGGGGTGGCGAGCAGTACTTC. The chain combines TRBV27 with TRBJ2-7; 7 positions match TRBD1. J gave up 6 bases and V 2 bases, and 7 bases lay outside the gene matches. The CDR3 runs 14 residues. The V gene's germline CDR1 is MNHEY and CDR2 SMNVEV (reference sequence).

The V and J genes are TRBV4-3 and TRBJ1-2, with D maybe TRBD1 (6 bases). Germline values: CDR1 LGHNA, CDR2 YSLEER. CDR3 length: 14 amino acids. Trimming stripped 1 base from V and 4 bases from J, with 10 bases between. Here the CDR3 reads CASSQGTGSYGYTF. For the CDR3, the DNA is TGCGCCAGCAGCCAAGGAACAGGGAGCTATGGCTACACCTTC.

The chain has TRBV2 and TRBJ2-7; a possible D gene is TRBD1 (6 bases). The CDR3 extends over 15 amino acids. Germline CDR1 reads SNHLY; CDR2 reads FYNNEI. Deletions cut 3 bases from V and 3 bases from J, with 15 bases between. CDR3 loop: CASSDVSGVDYEQYF. In DNA form, the CDR3 reads TGTGCCAGCAGTGATGTATCAGGGGTGGACTACGAGCAGTACTTC. The full variable domain, completed using reference TRBV2 and TRBJ2-7, is EPEVTQTPSHQVTQMGQEVILRCVPISNHLYFYWYRQILGQKVEFLVSFYNNEISEKSEIFDDQFSVERPDGSNFTLKIRSTKLEDSAMYFCASSDVSGVDYEQYFGPGTRLTVT.

V is TRBV11-2 and J is TRBJ2-5; 8 bases line up with TRBD1. V gave up 1 base and J gave up 0 bases; unmatched junction bases: 4. The CDR3 runs 16 residues. CDR1 SGHAT and CDR2 FQNNGV come from the germline V gene. The CDR3 nucleotides are TGTGCCAGCAGCTTAGGACAGGGGTCTTACCAAGAGACCCAGTACTTC. Amino acid sequence: CASSLGQGSYQETQYF.

In its sample, this clone was seen once. This chain uses TRBV6-1 with TRBJ1-5; TRBD1 aligns across 7 bases. The germline V gene encodes CDR1 MNHNS and CDR2 SASEGT. V shed 7 bases, J shed 0 bases, and the junction held 6 bases outside the gene matches. The CDR3 consists of 15 residues. CDR3 sequence reads: CASNAGGISNQPQHF. The CDR3 DNA sequence: TGTGCCAGCAATGCAGGGGGAATTAGCAATCAGCCCCAGCATTTT.

The gene calls are TRBV19 and TRBJ2-3; 8 positions agree with TRBD1. Germline V lookup: CDR1 LNHDA, CDR2 SQIVND (reference sequence). V lost 5 bases, J lost 2 bases, and 6 bases stayed unmatched. The CDR3 contains 15 residues. CDR3 sequence reads: CASSLPGQVTDTQYF. The CDR3 coding sequence is TGTGCCAGTAGTCTCCCGGGACAGGTCACAGATACGCAGTATTTT.

This chain uses TRBV7-2 with TRBJ2-7; no clear D gene. This CDR3 spans 11 amino acids. Between the trimmed V and J ends, which lost 8 bases and 6 bases, there was a span of 11 bases. Germline V CDR1 and CDR2: SGHTA, FQGNSA. CDR3 DNA sequence: TGTGCCAGCGGCTCTGGGCGCGAGCAGTACTTC. Amino acid sequence: CASGSGREQYF.

This sequence joins TRBV5-1 and TRBJ2-2; 7 positions agree with TRBD1. Germline lookup yields CDR1 SGHRS and CDR2 YFSETQ. The junction had 3 bases not matched to a gene; V was cut back by 4 bases and J by 3 bases. The CDR3 is made up of 14 amino acids. Here the CDR3 DNA reads TGCGCCAGCAGCCTGGGACAGCACACCGGGGAGCTGTTTTTT. Translating it yields CASSLGQHTGELFF.

The V and J genes are TRBV4-2 and TRBJ1-3, with D hard to call. The germline CDR1 and CDR2 sequences are LGHNA and YNFKEQ. This CDR3 comprises 14 residues. The V and J ends lost 3 bases and 0 bases respectively, with 6 bases between them. CDR3 DNA sequence: TGTGCCAGCAGCCAGAGATCCTCTGGAAACACCATATATTTT. This gives the protein CASSQRSSGNTIYF.

The table lists this clone with a few counts. The chain links TRBV5-1 to TRBJ1-1; no reliable D call. The germline V gene encodes CDR1 SGHRS and CDR2 YFSETQ. CDR3 length equals 11 residues. Trimming shortened V by 2 bases and J by 7 bases, and 6 bases separated the two germline ends. The CDR3 DNA reads as TGCGCCAGCAGCTTTGGCCTTGAAGCTTTCTTT. Translating it yields CASSFGLEAFF.

This sequence joins TRBV6-5 and TRBJ2-3, with D unclear. Germline-derived CDR1 and CDR2 are MNHEY and SVGAGI. Trimming left V 8 bases short and J 2 bases short, with 8 bases between. The CDR3 runs 12 residues. The CDR3 sequence is CASRVDTDTQYF. The CDR3 DNA follows: TGTGCCAGCCGTGTAGACACAGATACGCAGTATTTT.

The J gene is TRBJ1-5, the V gene TRBV21-1; the tabulated D call, TRBD1, remains unverified against the DNA. TRBV21-1 represents a pseudogene. The CDR3 sequence is 15 residues long. The CDR3 DNA reads TGTGCCAGCAGCCCCCGAGGGACAGGGCCCCAGCCCCAGCATTTT. This gives the protein CASSPRGTGPQPQHF.

This chain uses TRBV15 with TRBJ1-5, with unresolved D. V shed 0 bases and J shed 2 bases, with 8 bases lying between them. From germline, CDR1 is LNHNV and CDR2 YYDKDF (reference sequence). The CDR3 spans 15 residues. The CDR3 loop reads CATSRDQEGNQPQHF. The DNA for the CDR3 is TGTGCCACCAGCAGAGATCAAGAGGGCAATCAGCCCCAGCATTTT. The full variable domain, in which reference TRBV15 and TRBJ1-5 provide the parts outside the CDR3, is DAMVIQNPRYQVTQFGKPVTLSCSQTLNHNVMYWYQQKSSQAPKLLFHYYDKDFNNEADTPDNFQSRRPNTSFCFLDIRSPGLGDTAMYLCATSRDQEGNQPQHFGDGTRLSIL.

The chain recombines TRBV5-1 with TRBJ2-3; 15 positions agree with TRBD2. Trimming at V came to 3 bases and at J to 4 bases, leaving 3 bases not matched to a gene. The CDR3 is 16 amino acids. The germline V gene encodes CDR1 SGHRS and CDR2 YFSETQ. The CDR3 spells CASSWTSGGAPDTQYF. In DNA, the CDR3 is TGCGCCAGCAGCTGGACTAGCGGGGGGGCCCCAGATACGCAGTATTTT. Full variable domain (missing parts from reference TRBV5-1 and TRBJ2-3): KAGVTQTPRYLIKTRGQQVTLSCSPISGHRSVSWYQQTPGQGLQFLFEYFSETQRNKGNFPGRFSGRQFSNSRSEMNVSTLELGDSALYLCASSWTSGGAPDTQYFGPGTRLTVL.

This clone occurred once. The gene calls are TRBV9 and TRBJ2-2; a possible D gene is TRBD2 (5 bases). The germline CDR1 and CDR2 sequences are SGDLS and YYNGEE. The CDR3 is made up of 13 amino acids. Deletions cut 2 bases from V and 6 bases from J, with 8 bases between. This chain's CDR3 is CASSVEEAGELFF. The CDR3 DNA follows: TGTGCCAGCAGCGTTGAGGAGGCCGGGGAGCTGTTTTTT.

The V gene is TRBV4-2, the J gene TRBJ2-2; 11 bases are a match to TRBD2. CDR3 size: 17 residues. The germline V gene has CDR1 LGHNA and CDR2 YNFKEQ. V lost 4 bases and J lost 0; bases outside the gene matches: 4. This CDR3 is CASSLLAGGANTGELFF. CDR3 in DNA: TGTGCCAGCAGCCTCCTAGCGGGAGGTGCGAACACCGGGGAGCTGTTTTTT.

J is TRBJ2-1 and V is TRBV5-4, with D perhaps matching TRBD2 (5 bases). V was pared by 0 bases and J by 4 bases, with 11 bases between. The V gene's germline CDR1 is SGHNT and CDR2 YYREEE (reference sequence). This CDR3 comprises 15 residues. In DNA, the CDR3 is TGTGCCAGCAGCTTGGAACTAGTTGGGTACAATGAGCAGTTCTTC. It specifies CASSLELVGYNEQFF.

This chain joins TRBV29-1 and TRBJ2-5; 7 positions agree with TRBD1. CDR3 length: 12 amino acids. Trimming removed 6 bases from V and 4 bases from J; junction bases left unmatched: 5. Per germline, CDR1 SQVTM and CDR2 ANQGSEA. The CDR3 coding sequence is TGCAGCGTGCAGGGGGTGGGAGAGACCCAGTACTTC. Residues: CSVQGVGETQYF.

The rearrangement uses TRBV6-6 and TRBJ2-2, with 10 bases identical to TRBD1. The V gene end was trimmed by 7 bases and the J gene end by 3 bases; junction bases not matched to a gene: 8. CDR3 size: 16 residues. Germline lookup yields CDR1 MNHNY and CDR2 SVGAGI (reference sequence). The CDR3 region is CASTLDRGRDTGELFF. The CDR3 region has the DNA TGTGCCAGCACCCTAGACAGGGGGCGGGACACCGGGGAGCTGTTTTTT.

The V gene is TRBV7-2, the J gene TRBJ2-2; 11 bases are a match to TRBD1. Unmatched junction bases numbered 9, after V lost 6 bases and J lost 0 bases. CDR1 is SGHTA, CDR2 FQGNSA, per germline. CDR3 length: 18 residues. The CDR3 bases are TGTGCCAGCAGAGCGGTGGACAGGGGGCCCGCGAACACCGGGGAGCTGTTTTTT. Amino acids: CASRAVDRGPANTGELFF.

This clone was found once. This chain joins TRBV11-2 and TRBJ1-4; TRBD1 is a possible D gene (6 bases). The CDR3 consists of 14 residues. CDR1 and CDR2 (germline): SGHAT, FQNNGV. The ends were cut back, 3 bases at V and 8 bases at J, with 13 bases in the middle. The CDR3 region is CASSFQGRFEKLFF. As DNA, the CDR3 is TGTGCCAGCAGCTTCCAGGGGCGGTTCGAAAAACTGTTTTTT.

The gene calls are TRBV28 and TRBJ1-3; TRBD1 is a possible D gene (6 bases). Germline-derived CDR1 and CDR2 are MDHEN and SYDVKM. The length of the CDR3 is 16 residues. The V gene lost 5 bases and the J gene lost 4 bases, with 18 bases spanning the gap. The DNA of the CDR3 is TGTGCCAGCAGTGTCCAGACAGGACAGAAAGGAAACACCATATATTTT. It encodes CASSVQTGQKGNTIYF.

The chain joins TRBV15 to TRBJ2-3; 7 bases agree with TRBD2. V lost 1 base and J lost 0; bases outside the gene matches: 7. The CDR3 is made up of 17 amino acids. Germline CDR1 reads LNHNV; CDR2 reads YYDKDF (reference sequence). CDR3 residues: CATSRALTSPSTDTQYF. The CDR3 DNA is TGTGCCACCAGCAGAGCGCTGACTAGCCCTAGCACAGATACGCAGTATTTT.